Listed below are T cell receptor beta chains from one sample, sequenced in a study of blood T cell repertoires in COVID-19. Some clones are missing from TCRdb's copy, which holds only in-frame ones; the method was immunoSEQ multiplex PCR. The sample lists 65,000 to 85,000 clones; around 90% were seen once. The source material was peripheral blood. All receptors derive from a human donor in a cohort sampled during active COVID-19. Both conserved end residues are part of each CDR3. D genes are given only for firm matches. Only part of the rows carry a size: once, few, many, or a class if the clone is expanded.

>TRBD1|TRBV2|14|.|TRBJ2-2
CASSLDRATGELFF
TGTGCCAGCAGCCTAGACAGGGCCACCGGGGAGCTGTTTTTT
>TRBD2|TRBV3-1/TRBV3-2|18|.|TRBJ2-1
CASSQARRGLAISNEQFF
TGTGCCAGCAGCCAAGCACGACGAGGACTAGCGATTAGTAATGAGCAGTTCTTC
>.|TRBV5-6|18|.|TRBJ1-1
CASSTNTKNPRLNTEAFF
TGTGCCAGCAGCACGAACACTAAGAACCCGAGGCTGAACACTGAAGCTTTCTTT
>TRBD1|TRBV5-5|15|.|TRBJ2-5
CASSSPGQGLETQYF
TGTGCCAGCAGCAGCCCGGGACAGGGTTTAGAGACCCAGTACTTC
>TRBD1|TRBV4-3|16|.|TRBJ2-7
CASSRPGTAFSYEQYF
TGCGCCAGCAGCCGCCCGGGGACAGCATTTTCCTACGAGCAGTACTTC
>.|TRBV4-1|13|.|TRBJ2-5
CASSLARTETQYF
TGCGCCAGCAGCCTAGCGCGCACGGAGACCCAGTACTTC
>.|TRBV2|14|.|TRBJ1-1
CASSVLGGDTEAFF
TGTGCCAGCAGTGTTTTAGGGGGGGACACTGAAGCTTTCTTT
>.|TRBV13|14|.|TRBJ2-1
CASSLGRTSSEQFF
TGTGCCAGCAGCTTAGGCCGAACTAGCAGTGAGCAGTTCTTC
>TRBD1|TRBV25-1|16|once|TRBJ2-1
CASSPGQGASYNEQFF
TGTGCCAGCAGTCCTGGACAGGGGGCATCTTACAATGAGCAGTTCTTC
>.|TRBV3-1/TRBV3-2|15|.|TRBJ2-7
CASSAGTTITYEQYF
TGTGCCAGCAGCGCCGGGACAACAATAACCTACGAGCAGTACTTC
>TRBD1|TRBV10-3|16|once|TRBJ2-5
CAISDSGQDPRETQYF
TGTGCCATCAGTGATTCCGGACAGGACCCGAGGGAGACCCAGTACTTC
>.|TRBV27|14|.|TRBJ2-5
CASSLTRVQETQYF
TGTGCCAGCAGTTTAACCAGGGTCCAAGAGACCCAGTACTTC
>.|TRBV5-1|14|.|TRBJ2-7
CASSPGPEGYEQYF
TGCGCCAGCAGCCCCGGCCCTGAGGGCTACGAGCAGTACTTC
>.|TRBV24-1|16|.|TRBJ2-1
CATSDPLRENDNEQFF
TGTGCCACCAGTGACCCACTCCGGGAGAACGACAATGAGCAGTTCTTC
>.|TRBV4-3|15|.|TRBJ1-2
CASSQDERGLYGYTF
TGCGCCAGCAGCCAAGATGAGCGGGGGCTATATGGCTACACCTTC
>.|TRBV28|15|once|TRBJ1-2
CASSSPFDTNYGYTF
TGTGCCAGCAGTTCTCCCTTTGACACCAACTATGGCTACACCTTC
>.|TRBV28|15|.|TRBJ1-2
CASRLIGQSNYGYTF
TGTGCCAGCAGGCTTATAGGACAGAGTAACTATGGCTACACCTTC
>TRBD2|TRBV2|16|.|TRBJ2-7
CASSRIGTSASYEQYF
TGTGCCAGCAGTCGAATCGGGACTAGTGCCTCCTACGAGCAGTACTTC
>TRBD2|TRBV30|15|once|TRBJ2-7
CAWTVGGSGRYEQYF
TGTGCCTGGACCGTAGGGGGTAGCGGGAGATACGAGCAGTACTTC
>TRBD1|TRBV18|16|.|TRBJ1-1
CASSPRGGAGGPEAFF
TGTGCCAGCTCACCCCGCGGCGGAGCAGGGGGCCCTGAAGCTTTCTTT
>TRBD2|TRBV5-1|18|.|TRBJ2-1
CASSWTPLAGSSYNEQFF
TGCGCCAGCAGCTGGACCCCACTAGCGGGGAGCTCCTACAATGAGCAGTTCTTC
>TRBD1|TRBV7-2|14|.|TRBJ1-5
CASSPGQVNQPQHF
TGTGCCAGCAGCCCAGGACAGGTCAATCAGCCCCAGCATTTT
>.|TRBV3-1/TRBV3-2|15|.|TRBJ2-1
CASSRTAEAGNEQFF
TGTGCCAGCAGCCGAACAGCGGAGGCTGGCAATGAGCAGTTCTTC
>.|TRBV4-1|11|.|TRBJ1-2
CATRGAIGYTF
TGCGCCACTCGGGGGGCAATTGGCTACACCTTC
>.|TRBV3-1/TRBV3-2|11|.|TRBJ1-1
CASSQRGEAFF
TGTGCCAGCAGCCAACGAGGTGAAGCTTTCTTT
>TRBD1|TRBV2|15|once|TRBJ1-4
CASSKGQGNFEKLFF
TGTGCCAGCAGTAAGGGACAGGGTAATTTCGAAAAACTGTTTTTT
>.|TRBV3-1/TRBV3-2|15|.|TRBJ2-5
CASSQDEGSGETQYF
TGTGCCAGCAGCCAAGATGAGGGCTCCGGAGAGACCCAGTACTTC
>TRBD1|TRBV29-1|12|.|TRBJ1-4
CSAGGVGEKLFF
TGCAGCGCAGGGGGCGTGGGGGAAAAACTGTTTTTT